This T cell receptor (beta chain) emerged from a study of T cell repertoires in cytomegalovirus infection. Study at large: HLA-C-restricted CMV epitopes, recently identified, and well-studied HLA-B-restricted ones were used by the study. Indications came from public TCR beta signatures; they pointed to CMV infection and to a matching HLA type.

A remark on this clonotype: As yet, its antigen is unknown.

From the reads, TCRdb called clonotypes with MiXCR, one entry per CDR3 protein. The data contain 230,000 or so distinct CDR3 sequences, 35% to 40% of them seen just once; the ten biggest clones take up 59%. Study-level findings and limits: CMV-specific HLA-C-restricted TCR beta clonotypes dominated the ex vivo response. Using cumulative public TCR beta family frequency, the authors identified those who carried CMV together with the relevant HLA.

The origin of this receptor is a human donor in good health (CMV status not recorded). Some clones in this sample may be carry-over from other donors' samples. This material consisted of CD8+ T cells from cultured PBMCs, taken from culture after CMV antigen stimulation.

The CDR3 coding sequence is TGTGCCAGCAGTTTAACAGGCTACCAAGAGACCCAGTACTTC. It yields the protein CASSLTGYQETQYF. This chain joins TRBV12-3 or TRBV12-4 and TRBJ2-5; possible D gene TRBD1, 5 bases. The length of the CDR3 is 14 residues. Trimming pared 2 bases from V and 0 bases from J, leaving 7 bases between.